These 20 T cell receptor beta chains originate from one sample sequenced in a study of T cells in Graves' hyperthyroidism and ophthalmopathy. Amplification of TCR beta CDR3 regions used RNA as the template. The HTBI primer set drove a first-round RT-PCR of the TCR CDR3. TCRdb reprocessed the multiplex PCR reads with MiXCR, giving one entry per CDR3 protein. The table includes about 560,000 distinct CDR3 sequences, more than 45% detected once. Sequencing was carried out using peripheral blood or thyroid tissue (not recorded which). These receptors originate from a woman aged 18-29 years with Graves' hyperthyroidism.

CDR3 sequence (DNA): TGTGCCATCAGTGAGTCTCTAGCGGGAGGGGCTTACGAGCAGTACTTC. This translates into CAISESLAGGAYEQYF. This chain connects TRBV10-3 to TRBJ2-7; 12 bases line up with TRBD2. This CDR3 has 16 amino acids. V was clipped by 0 bases and J by 4 bases; unmatched bases: 4. Germline V CDR1 and CDR2: ENHRY, SYGVKD.

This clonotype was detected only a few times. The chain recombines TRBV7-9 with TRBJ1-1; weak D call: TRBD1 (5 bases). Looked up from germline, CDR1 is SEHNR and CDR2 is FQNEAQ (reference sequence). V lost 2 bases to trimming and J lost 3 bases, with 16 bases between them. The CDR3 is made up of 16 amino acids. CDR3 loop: CASSLLGRVGDTEAFF. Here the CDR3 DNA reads TGTGCCAGCAGCTTATTGGGCAGGGTCGGGGACACTGAAGCTTTCTTT.

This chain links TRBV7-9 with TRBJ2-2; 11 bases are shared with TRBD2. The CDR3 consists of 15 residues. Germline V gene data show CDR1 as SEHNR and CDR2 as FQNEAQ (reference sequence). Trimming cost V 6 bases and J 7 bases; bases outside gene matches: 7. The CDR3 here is CASRTLAGEDGELFF. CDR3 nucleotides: TGTGCCAGCAGGACACTAGCGGGAGAAGACGGGGAGCTGTTTTTT.

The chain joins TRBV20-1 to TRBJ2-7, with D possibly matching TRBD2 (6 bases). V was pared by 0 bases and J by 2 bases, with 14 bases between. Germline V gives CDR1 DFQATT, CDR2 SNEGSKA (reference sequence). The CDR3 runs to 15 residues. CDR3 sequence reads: CSARDAAGVTYEQYF. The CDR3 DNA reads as TGCAGTGCTAGAGATGCAGCGGGCGTTACCTACGAGCAGTACTTC.

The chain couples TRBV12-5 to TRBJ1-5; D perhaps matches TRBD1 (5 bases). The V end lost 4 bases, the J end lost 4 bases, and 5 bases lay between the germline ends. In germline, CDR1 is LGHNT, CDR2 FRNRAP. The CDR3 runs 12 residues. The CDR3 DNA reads TGTGCTAGTGGTTCAGGGAATCAGCCCCAGCATTTT. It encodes CASGSGNQPQHF.

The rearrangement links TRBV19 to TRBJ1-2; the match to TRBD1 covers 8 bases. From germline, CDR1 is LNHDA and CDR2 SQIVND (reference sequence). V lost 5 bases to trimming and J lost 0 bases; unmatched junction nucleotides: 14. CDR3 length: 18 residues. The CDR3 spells CASSSPAGQASTNYGYTF. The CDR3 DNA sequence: TGTGCCAGTAGTTCTCCTGCGGGACAGGCCTCCACTAACTATGGCTACACCTTC.

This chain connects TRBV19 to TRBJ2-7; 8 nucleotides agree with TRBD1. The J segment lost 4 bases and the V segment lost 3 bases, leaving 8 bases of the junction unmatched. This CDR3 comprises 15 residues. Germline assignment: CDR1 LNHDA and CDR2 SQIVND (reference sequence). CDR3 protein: CASSMGTGSVYEQYF. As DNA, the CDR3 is TGTGCCAGTAGTATGGGGACAGGATCGGTTTACGAGCAGTACTTC.

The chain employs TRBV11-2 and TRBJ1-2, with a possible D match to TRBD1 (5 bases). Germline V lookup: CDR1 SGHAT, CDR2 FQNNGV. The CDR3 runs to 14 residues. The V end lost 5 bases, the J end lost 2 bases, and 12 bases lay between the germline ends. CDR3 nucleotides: TGTGCCAGCAGCCCCCCGGGGGGAAACTATGGCTACACCTTC. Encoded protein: CASSPPGGNYGYTF.

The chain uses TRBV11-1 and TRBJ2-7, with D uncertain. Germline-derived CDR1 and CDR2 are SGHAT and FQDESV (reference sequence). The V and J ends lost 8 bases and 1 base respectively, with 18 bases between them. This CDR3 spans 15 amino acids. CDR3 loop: CASSPEGSGSYEQYF. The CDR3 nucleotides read TGTGCCAGCTCACCCGAAGGAAGTGGGTCCTACGAGCAGTACTTC.

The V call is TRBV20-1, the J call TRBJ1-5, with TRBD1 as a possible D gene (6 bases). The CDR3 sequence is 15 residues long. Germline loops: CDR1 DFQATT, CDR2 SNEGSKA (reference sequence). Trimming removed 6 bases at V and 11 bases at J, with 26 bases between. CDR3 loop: CSAKRTSGLGQTQHF. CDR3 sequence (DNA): TGCAGTGCGAAAAGAACTAGCGGACTCGGACAGACCCAGCATTTT.

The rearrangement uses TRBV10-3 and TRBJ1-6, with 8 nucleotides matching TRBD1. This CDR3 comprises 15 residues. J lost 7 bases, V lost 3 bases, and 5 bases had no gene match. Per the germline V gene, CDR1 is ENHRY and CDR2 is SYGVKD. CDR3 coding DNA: TGTGCCATCAGTGATCCCGGGACAGGAAATTCACCCCTCCACTTT. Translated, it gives CAISDPGTGNSPLHF.

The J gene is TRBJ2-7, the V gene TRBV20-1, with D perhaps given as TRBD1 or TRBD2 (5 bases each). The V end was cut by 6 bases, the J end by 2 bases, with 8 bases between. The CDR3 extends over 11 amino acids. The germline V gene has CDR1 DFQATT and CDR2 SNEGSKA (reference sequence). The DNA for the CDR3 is TGCAGTGCAATGGGGGCCTACGAGCAGTACTTC. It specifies CSAMGAYEQYF.

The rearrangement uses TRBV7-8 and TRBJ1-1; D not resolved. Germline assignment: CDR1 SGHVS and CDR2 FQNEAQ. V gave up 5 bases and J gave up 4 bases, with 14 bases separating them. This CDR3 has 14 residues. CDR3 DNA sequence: TGTGCCAGCAGCCCCCTTGTATGGGCCACTGAAGCTTTCTTT. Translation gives CASSPLVWATEAFF. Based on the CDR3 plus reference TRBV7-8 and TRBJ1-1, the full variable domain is GAGVSQSPRYKVAKRGQDVALRCDPISGHVSLFWYQQALGQGPEFLTYFQNEAQLDKSGLPSDRFFAERPEGSVSTLKIQRTQQEDSAVYLCASSPLVWATEAFFGQGTRLTVV.

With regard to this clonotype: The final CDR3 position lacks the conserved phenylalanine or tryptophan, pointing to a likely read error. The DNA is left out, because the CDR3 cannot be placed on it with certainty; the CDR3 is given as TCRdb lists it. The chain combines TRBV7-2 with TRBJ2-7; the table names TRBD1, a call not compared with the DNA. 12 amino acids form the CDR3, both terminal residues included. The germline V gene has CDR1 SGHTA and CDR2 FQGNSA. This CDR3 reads CASSSVRGRANT.

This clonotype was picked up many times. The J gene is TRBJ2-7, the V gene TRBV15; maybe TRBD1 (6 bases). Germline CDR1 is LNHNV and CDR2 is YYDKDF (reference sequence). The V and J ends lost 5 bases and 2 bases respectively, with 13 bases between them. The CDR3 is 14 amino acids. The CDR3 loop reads CATSRLGAAYEQYF. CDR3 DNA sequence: TGTGCCACCAGCCGGCTGGGGGCGGCCTACGAGCAGTACTTC.

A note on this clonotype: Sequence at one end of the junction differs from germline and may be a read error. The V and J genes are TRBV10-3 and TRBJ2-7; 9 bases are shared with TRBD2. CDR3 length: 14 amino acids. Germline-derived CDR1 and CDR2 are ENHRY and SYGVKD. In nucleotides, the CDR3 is TGTGCCACCAGTGAGTCGCTAGCGGGGTACGAGCAGTACTTC. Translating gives CATSESLAGYEQYF.

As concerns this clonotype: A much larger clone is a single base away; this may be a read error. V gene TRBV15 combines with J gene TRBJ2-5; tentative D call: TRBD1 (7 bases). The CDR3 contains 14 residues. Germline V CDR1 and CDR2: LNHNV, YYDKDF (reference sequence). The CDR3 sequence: CATCSGRGRETQYF. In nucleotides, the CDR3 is TGTGCCACCTGCAGTGGCAGGGGGAGGGAGACCCAGTACTTC.

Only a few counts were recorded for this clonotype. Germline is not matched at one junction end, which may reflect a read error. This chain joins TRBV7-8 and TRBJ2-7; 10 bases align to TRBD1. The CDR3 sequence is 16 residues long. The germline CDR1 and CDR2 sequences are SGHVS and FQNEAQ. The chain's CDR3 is CASSPLPGQGTYEQYF. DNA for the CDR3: TGCGCCAGCAGCCCCCTCCCGGGACAGGGGACTTACGAGCAGTACTTC.

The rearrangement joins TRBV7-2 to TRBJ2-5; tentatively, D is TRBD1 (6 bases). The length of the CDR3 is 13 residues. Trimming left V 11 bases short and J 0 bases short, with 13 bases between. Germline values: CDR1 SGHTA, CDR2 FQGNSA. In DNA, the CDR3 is TGTGCCTGGAGTCAGGGGCACCAAGAGACCCAGTACTTC. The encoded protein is CAWSQGHQETQYF.

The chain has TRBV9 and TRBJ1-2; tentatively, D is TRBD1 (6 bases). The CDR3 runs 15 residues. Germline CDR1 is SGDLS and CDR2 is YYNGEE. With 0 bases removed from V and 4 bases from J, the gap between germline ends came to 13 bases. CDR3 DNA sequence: TGTGCCAGCAGCGTAGATTTCGGGACAATCTATGGCTACACCTTC. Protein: CASSVDFGTIYGYTF. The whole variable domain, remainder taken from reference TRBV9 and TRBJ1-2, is DSGVTQTPKHLITATGQRVTLRCSPRSGDLSVYWYQQSLDQGLQFLIQYYNGEERAKGNILERFSAQQFPDLHSELNLSSLELGDSALYFCASSVDFGTIYGYTFGSGTRLTVV.